The 26 T cell receptor beta chains below were found in one sample sequenced in a study of control samples from healthy donors and cancer patients. Sequenced by immunoSEQ multiplex PCR; TCRdb stores in-frame clones only, minus some. This sample has 100,000 to 150,000 clones, with around 86% found just once. Specimen: blood. The receptor source for this set is a man aged 35 to 55 in good health.

This clone was recorded only once. The chain is built from TRBV18 and TRBJ2-1, with no clear D. The germline V gene encodes CDR1 KGHSH and CDR2 LQKENI. V gave up 6 bases and J gave up 0 bases, with 9 bases separating them. The CDR3 loop spans 14 amino acids. The CDR3 protein is CASSPESSYNEQFF. DNA for the CDR3: TGTGCCAGCTCGCCAGAGAGCTCCTACAATGAGCAGTTCTTC.

The J gene is TRBJ2-1, the V gene TRBV11-3; D tentatively reads TRBD1 or TRBD2 (5 bases each). CDR1 is SGHNT, CDR2 YENEEA, per germline. The germline V and J ends were trimmed by 5 bases and 6 bases, with 17 bases remaining between them. The CDR3 is made up of 15 amino acids. The chain's CDR3 is CASSIQAGGFNEQFF. The CDR3 region has the DNA TGTGCCAGCAGCATACAGGCGGGTGGTTTCAATGAGCAGTTCTTC. Full variable domain (remainder filled in from reference TRBV11-3 and TRBJ2-1): EAGVVQSPRYKIIEKKQPVAFWCNPISGHNTLYWYLQNLGQGPELLIRYENEEAVDDSQLPKDRFSAERLKGVDSTLKIQPAELGDSAVYLCASSIQAGGFNEQFFGPGTRLTVL.

The chain carries TRBV7-3 and TRBJ2-1; perhaps TRBD1 as D (5 bases). CDR3 size: 14 residues. Germline assignment: CDR1 SGHTA and CDR2 FQGTGA. Trimming stripped 2 bases from V and 4 bases from J, with 9 bases between. Written as DNA, the CDR3 is TGTGCCAGCAGCTTATCAGGGTTTTACAATGAGCAGTTCTTC. Its protein product is CASSLSGFYNEQFF.

The sample holds a few counts of this clone. The chain carries TRBV7-2 and TRBJ1-1; 7 bases map to TRBD1. CDR3 length equals 15 residues. The germline CDR1 and CDR2 sequences are SGHTA and FQGNSA. V shed 5 bases and J 1 base; nucleotides not matched to a gene: 7. CDR3: CASSATGTANTEAFF. CDR3 nucleotide sequence: TGTGCCAGCAGCGCTACCGGGACAGCGAACACTGAAGCTTTCTTT.

This chain connects TRBV11-3 to TRBJ1-1; no reliable D call. Trimming removed 6 bases from V and 1 base from J, with 6 bases in between. The CDR3 spans 12 residues. CDR1 and CDR2 (germline): SGHNT, YENEEA. CDR3 bases: TGTGCCAGCAGGTATAGGAACACTGAAGCTTTCTTT. This encodes CASRYRNTEAFF.

This sequence joins TRBV7-2 and TRBJ2-7; weak D call: TRBD2 (7 bases). This CDR3 spans 15 amino acids. Germline V gives CDR1 SGHTA, CDR2 FQGNSA. The V end lost 5 bases, the J end lost 3 bases, and 17 bases lay between the germline ends. CDR3: CASSLGGAGNYEQYF. In nucleotides, the CDR3 is TGTGCCAGCAGCCTAGGGGGGGCTGGGAACTACGAGCAGTACTTC.

The chain is built from TRBV7-2 and TRBJ1-5, with no clear D. Deletions cut 2 bases from V and 5 bases from J, with 7 bases between. The CDR3 has 13 amino acids. Germline assignment: CDR1 SGHTA and CDR2 FQGNSA. DNA of the CDR3: TGTGCCAGCAGCTTATGGTCCGATCAGCCCCAGCATTTT. The encoded protein is CASSLWSDQPQHF.

The chain links TRBV30 to TRBJ2-5; D may be TRBD1 (5 bases). This CDR3 spans 11 amino acids. V lost 7 bases and J 6 bases, leaving 12 bases between the germline ends. The germline V gene has CDR1 GTSNPN and CDR2 SVGIG (reference sequence). The CDR3 DNA follows: TGTGCCTTTTCAGGGTTGAAGACCCAGTACTTC. It codes for CAFSGLKTQYF.

The V and J genes are TRBV11-3 and TRBJ2-2, with 7 bases that match TRBD2. The CDR3 has 14 residues. Germline CDR1 is SGHNT and CDR2 is YENEEA. The ends lost 8 bases at V and 5 bases at J; junction bases unmatched: 8. The CDR3 coding sequence is TGTGCCAGCCGCCCGGGGGGATTAACCGGGGAGCTGTTTTTT. As protein: CASRPGGLTGELFF.

This sequence joins TRBV11-3 and TRBJ2-6; D uncertain. CDR1 is SGHNT, CDR2 YENEEA, per germline. This CDR3 has 17 amino acids. V was trimmed by 0 bases and J by 1 base, leaving 10 bases between them. The CDR3 sequence is CASSLDLVRSGANVLTF. The CDR3 DNA reads TGTGCCAGCAGCTTAGATCTGGTTCGGTCTGGGGCCAACGTCCTGACTTTC.

This chain joins TRBV24-1 and TRBJ2-7, with D tentatively TRBD1 (5 bases). Trimming removed 3 bases from V and 2 bases from J, with 13 bases in between. Per the germline V gene, CDR1 is KGHDR and CDR2 is SFDVKD. CDR3 length equals 15 residues. CDR3 loop: CATSDGVGDAYEQYF. In nucleotides, the CDR3 is TGTGCCACCAGTGATGGGGTAGGGGATGCCTACGAGCAGTACTTC.

The chain recombines TRBV18 with TRBJ2-5; 13 bases map to TRBD2. The germline gives CDR1 KGHSH, CDR2 LQKENI. V was pared by 5 bases and J by 5 bases, with 8 bases of the junction left unmatched. CDR3 length: 16 residues. The CDR3 DNA reads TGTGCCAGCTCAGGAGGACTAGCGGGGGCCGGGGAGACCCAGTACTTC. It yields the protein CASSGGLAGAGETQYF. Full variable domain (remainder filled in from reference TRBV18 and TRBJ2-5): NAGVMQNPRHLVRRRGQEARLRCSPMKGHSHVYWYRQLPEEGLKFMVYLQKENIIDESGMPKERFSAEFPKEGPSILRIQQVVRGDSAAYFCASSGGLAGAGETQYFGPGTRLLVL.

The V call is TRBV12-3 or TRBV12-4, the J call TRBJ1-2; TRBD1 agrees at 8 bases. CDR3 length equals 13 residues. V was pared by 2 bases and J by 7 bases, with 3 bases of the junction left unmatched. CDR3 sequence: CASSLPGGGGYTF. DNA for the CDR3: TGTGCCAGCAGTTTACCAGGGGGCGGTGGCTACACCTTC.

The V call is TRBV2, the J call TRBJ1-2, with D maybe TRBD1 (6 bases). Trimming stripped 1 base from V and 4 bases from J, with 13 bases between. Germline CDR1 and CDR2: SNHLY and FYNNEI. CDR3 length equals 15 residues. The CDR3 region has the DNA TGTGCCAGCAGTGAAGGCATCAGGGGAACCTATGGCTACACCTTC. Its translation is CASSEGIRGTYGYTF.

This clone appeared a single time. V and J are TRBV7-2 and TRBJ2-1, with D maybe TRBD2 (7 bases). Per germline, CDR1 SGHTA and CDR2 FQGNSA. The V and J ends lost 1 base and 14 bases respectively, with 12 bases between them. CDR3 length equals 12 residues. The CDR3 nucleotides are TGTGCCAGCAGCTTAGGAGGGGGGGTTGAGTTCTTC. It codes for CASSLGGGVEFF.

A remark on this clone: Additional DNA sequences in this sample encode the identical CDR3. The chain joins TRBV19 to TRBJ1-6, with D tentatively TRBD1 (5 bases). Germline V gives CDR1 LNHDA, CDR2 SQIVND (reference sequence). V gave up 3 bases and J gave up 4 bases, with 10 bases separating them. The CDR3 sequence is 15 residues long. In nucleotides, the CDR3 is TGTGCCAGTAGTATGGGCGGGGGGTATAATTCACCCCTCCACTTT. Amino acid sequence: CASSMGGGYNSPLHF.

V is TRBV30 and J is TRBJ1-4, with 8 bases fitting TRBD1. The ends lost 1 base at V and 8 bases at J; junction bases unmatched: 9. The CDR3 spans 15 residues. Per the germline V gene, CDR1 is GTSNPN and CDR2 is SVGIG (reference sequence). In DNA, the CDR3 is TGTGCCTGGAGTGGTAACGACAGGGGTTCGGAAAAACTGTTTTTT. Translation gives CAWSGNDRGSEKLFF.

The DNA of the CDR3 is TGCAGCGTTGAGTCCGGGGGCCTTGGCTACACCTTC. Its protein product is CSVESGGLGYTF. This chain connects TRBV29-1 to TRBJ1-2, with a tentative D call TRBD1 (6 bases). This CDR3 contains 12 residues. CDR1 SQVTM and CDR2 ANQGSEA come from the germline V gene. V dropped 3 bases and J dropped 7 bases, with 12 bases sitting between them.

V gene TRBV2 combines with J gene TRBJ2-2; D might be TRBD2 (6 bases). The germline V and J ends were trimmed by 8 bases and 6 bases, with 16 bases remaining between them. The CDR3 spans 14 residues. From germline, CDR1 is SNHLY and CDR2 FYNNEI. The CDR3, as DNA: TGTGCCAGCCGGGAGAGAGTACGGGCCGGGGAGCTGTTTTTT. It encodes CASRERVRAGELFF.

V usage is TRBV6-5 and J usage is TRBJ2-7; 9 bases are a match to TRBD1. Germline V gene lookup returns CDR1 MNHEY and CDR2 SVGAGI. The junction had 12 bases not matched to a gene; V was cut back by 5 bases and J by 7 bases. This CDR3 is built from 15 residues. Here the CDR3 reads CASSRDSPGQGEQYF. The CDR3, as DNA: TGTGCCAGCAGTAGAGATTCCCCGGGACAGGGTGAGCAGTACTTC.

The CDR3 reads CATEAQEGNSPLHF. DNA for the CDR3: TGTGCCACCGAGGCTCAGGAGGGTAATTCACCCCTCCACTTT. The J gene is TRBJ1-6, the V gene TRBV25-1, with D unresolved. There are 14 residues in the CDR3. Germline-derived CDR1 and CDR2 are MGHDK and SYGVNS. The V end lost 10 bases, the J end lost 6 bases, and 16 bases lay between the germline ends.

This chain uses TRBV16 with TRBJ1-2, with TRBD1 as a possible D gene (5 bases). Trimming stripped 3 bases from V and 4 bases from J, with 12 bases between. This CDR3 spans 14 amino acids. The germline V gene has CDR1 KGHSY and CDR2 FQNENV. The CDR3 region is CASSQSSGGYGYTF. In DNA, the CDR3 is TGTGCCAGCAGCCAGAGTTCCGGGGGCTATGGCTACACCTTC.

The chain carries TRBV6-2 or TRBV6-3 and TRBJ1-5; TRBD1 is a possible D gene (5 bases). With 6 bases removed from V and 1 base from J, the gap between germline ends came to 13 bases. From germline, CDR1 is MNHEY and CDR2 SVGEGT. CDR3 length equals 15 residues. CDR3 loop: CASSKQVISNQPQHF. The DNA for the CDR3 is TGTGCCAGCAGCAAACAGGTTATCAGCAATCAGCCCCAGCATTTT.

The chain recombines TRBV9 with TRBJ1-1; weak D call: TRBD1 (6 bases). Trimming shortened V by 4 bases and J by 3 bases, and 16 bases separated the two germline ends. Germline V gives CDR1 SGDLS, CDR2 YYNGEE. The CDR3 is 15 amino acids. Here the CDR3 reads CASSKRTAVDTEAFF. The DNA of the CDR3 is TGTGCCAGCAGCAAACGGACAGCCGTAGACACTGAAGCTTTCTTT.

J is TRBJ2-1 and V is TRBV27; D call uncertain. CDR1 and CDR2 from the germline V gene are MNHEY and SMNVEV (reference sequence). Between the trimmed V and J ends, which lost 9 bases and 9 bases, there was a span of 12 bases. The CDR3 sequence is 11 residues long. The CDR3 region has the DNA TGTGCCAGGTACGCGTACGGTGAGCAGTTCTTC. Amino acid sequence: CARYAYGEQFF.

The chain has TRBV5-1 and TRBJ2-3; 12 bases agree with TRBD2. This CDR3 region has 16 residues. V gave up 4 bases and J gave up 6 bases; unmatched junction bases: 9. Per germline, CDR1 SGHRS and CDR2 YFSETQ. The CDR3 bases are TGCGCCAGCAGCCTCCTGACTAGCGGGGGAGGGGATACGCAGTATTTT. The encoded protein is CASSLLTSGGGDTQYF.